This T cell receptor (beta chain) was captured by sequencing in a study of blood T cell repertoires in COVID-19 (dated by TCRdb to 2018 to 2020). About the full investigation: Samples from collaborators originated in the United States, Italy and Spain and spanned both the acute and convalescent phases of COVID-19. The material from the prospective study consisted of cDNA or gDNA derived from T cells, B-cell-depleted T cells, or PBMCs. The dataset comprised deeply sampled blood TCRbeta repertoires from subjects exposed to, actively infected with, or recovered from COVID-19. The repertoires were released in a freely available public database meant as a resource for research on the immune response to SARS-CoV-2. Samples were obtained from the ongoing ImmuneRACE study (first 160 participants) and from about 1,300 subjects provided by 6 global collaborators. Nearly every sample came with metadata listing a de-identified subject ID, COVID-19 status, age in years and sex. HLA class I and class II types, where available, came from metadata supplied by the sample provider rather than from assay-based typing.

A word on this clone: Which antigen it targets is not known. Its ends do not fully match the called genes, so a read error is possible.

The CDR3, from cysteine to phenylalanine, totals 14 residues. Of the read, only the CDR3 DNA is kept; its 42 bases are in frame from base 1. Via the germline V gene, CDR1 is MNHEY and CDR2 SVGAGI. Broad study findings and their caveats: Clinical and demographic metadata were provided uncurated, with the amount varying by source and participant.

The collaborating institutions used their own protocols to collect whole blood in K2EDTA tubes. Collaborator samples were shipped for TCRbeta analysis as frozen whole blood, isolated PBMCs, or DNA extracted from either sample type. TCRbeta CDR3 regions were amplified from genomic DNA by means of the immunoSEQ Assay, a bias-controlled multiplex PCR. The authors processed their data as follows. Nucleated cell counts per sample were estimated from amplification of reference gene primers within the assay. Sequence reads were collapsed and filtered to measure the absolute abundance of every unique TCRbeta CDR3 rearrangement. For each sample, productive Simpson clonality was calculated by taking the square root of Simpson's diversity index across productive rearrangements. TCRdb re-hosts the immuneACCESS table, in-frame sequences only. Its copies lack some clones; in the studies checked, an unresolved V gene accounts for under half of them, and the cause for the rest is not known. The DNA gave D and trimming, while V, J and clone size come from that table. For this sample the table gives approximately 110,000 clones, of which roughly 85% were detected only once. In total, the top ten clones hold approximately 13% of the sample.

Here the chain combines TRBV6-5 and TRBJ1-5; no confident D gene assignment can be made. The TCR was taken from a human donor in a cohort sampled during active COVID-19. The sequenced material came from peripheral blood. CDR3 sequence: CASSDSGSPGTQHF. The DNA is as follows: TGTGCCAGCAGTGACTCGGGGTCGCCCGGGACCCAGCATTTT.